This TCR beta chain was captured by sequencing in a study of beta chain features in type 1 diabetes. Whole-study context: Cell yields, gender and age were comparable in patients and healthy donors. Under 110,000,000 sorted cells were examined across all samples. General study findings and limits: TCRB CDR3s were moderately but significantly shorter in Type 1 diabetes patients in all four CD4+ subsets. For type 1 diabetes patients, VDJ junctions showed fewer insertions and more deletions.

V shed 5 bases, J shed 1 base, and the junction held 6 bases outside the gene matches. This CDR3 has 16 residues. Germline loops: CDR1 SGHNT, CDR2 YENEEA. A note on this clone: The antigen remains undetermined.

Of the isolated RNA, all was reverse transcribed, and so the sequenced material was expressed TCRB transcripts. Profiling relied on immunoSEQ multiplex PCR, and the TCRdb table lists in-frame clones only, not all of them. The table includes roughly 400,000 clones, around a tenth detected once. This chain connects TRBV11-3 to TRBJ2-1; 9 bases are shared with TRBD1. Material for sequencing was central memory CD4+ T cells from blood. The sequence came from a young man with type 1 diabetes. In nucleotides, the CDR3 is TGTGCCAGCAGCCCCTCCGGGACAGGGTCCTACAATGAGCAGTTCTTC. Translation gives CASSPSGTGSYNEQFF.